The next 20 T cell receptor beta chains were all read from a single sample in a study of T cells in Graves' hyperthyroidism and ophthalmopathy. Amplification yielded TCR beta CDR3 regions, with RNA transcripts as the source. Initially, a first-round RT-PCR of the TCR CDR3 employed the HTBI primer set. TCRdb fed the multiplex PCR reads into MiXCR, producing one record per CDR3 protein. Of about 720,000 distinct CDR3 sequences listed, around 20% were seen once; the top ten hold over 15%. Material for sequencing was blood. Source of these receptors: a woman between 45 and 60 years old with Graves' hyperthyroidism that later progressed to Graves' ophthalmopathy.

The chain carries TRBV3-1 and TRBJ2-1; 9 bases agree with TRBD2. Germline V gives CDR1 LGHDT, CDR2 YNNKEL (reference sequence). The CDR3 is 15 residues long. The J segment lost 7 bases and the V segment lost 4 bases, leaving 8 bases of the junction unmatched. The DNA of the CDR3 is TGTGCCAGCAGCCTGGGGATAGCGGGGGATAATGAGCAGTTCTTC. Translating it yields CASSLGIAGDNEQFF.

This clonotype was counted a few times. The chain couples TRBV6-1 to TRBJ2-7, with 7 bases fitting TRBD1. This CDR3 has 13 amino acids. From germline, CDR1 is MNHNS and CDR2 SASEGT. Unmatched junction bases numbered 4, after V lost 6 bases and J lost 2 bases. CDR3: CASREQGTYEQYF. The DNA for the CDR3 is TGTGCCAGCAGAGAACAGGGGACCTACGAGCAGTACTTC.

CDR3: CAWSAGTRAYNEQFF. The CDR3 DNA follows: TGTGCCTGGAGCGCCGGGACTAGGGCGTACAATGAGCAGTTCTTC. This chain links TRBV30 with TRBJ2-1; TRBD2 aligns across 8 bases. Germline-derived CDR1 and CDR2 are GTSNPN and SVGIG (reference sequence). Trimming took 3 bases from V and 4 from J; bases not matched to a gene: 8. The CDR3 has 15 amino acids.

CDR3 sequence reads: CASSIAQGRGPQHF. CDR3 DNA: TGTGCCAGTAGTATAGCTCAGGGTCGGGGGCCCCAGCATTTT. The rearrangement uses TRBV19 and TRBJ1-5, with D perhaps TRBD1 (5 bases). The CDR3 has 14 residues. Germline lookup yields CDR1 LNHDA and CDR2 SQIVND (reference sequence). Trimming removed 1 base from V and 9 bases from J, with 13 bases in between.

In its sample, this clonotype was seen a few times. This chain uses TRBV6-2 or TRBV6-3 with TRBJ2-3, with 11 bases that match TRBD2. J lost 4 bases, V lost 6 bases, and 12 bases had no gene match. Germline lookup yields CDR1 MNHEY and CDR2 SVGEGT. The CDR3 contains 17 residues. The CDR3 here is CASSDHTGLAVPDTQYF. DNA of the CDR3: TGTGCCAGCAGCGACCATACGGGACTAGCGGTCCCAGATACGCAGTATTTT.

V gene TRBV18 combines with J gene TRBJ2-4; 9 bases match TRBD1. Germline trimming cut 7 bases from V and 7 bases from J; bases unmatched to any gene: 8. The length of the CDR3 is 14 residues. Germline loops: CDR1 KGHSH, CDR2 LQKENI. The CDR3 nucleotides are TGTGCCAGCTTAAACCGACAGGGGGAGAACATTCAGTACTTC. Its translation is CASLNRQGENIQYF.

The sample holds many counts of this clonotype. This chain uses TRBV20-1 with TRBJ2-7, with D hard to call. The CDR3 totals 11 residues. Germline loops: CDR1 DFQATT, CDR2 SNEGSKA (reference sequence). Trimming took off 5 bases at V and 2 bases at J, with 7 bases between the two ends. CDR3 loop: CSASRTYEQYF. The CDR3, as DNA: TGCAGTGCTTCCCGGACCTACGAGCAGTACTTC.

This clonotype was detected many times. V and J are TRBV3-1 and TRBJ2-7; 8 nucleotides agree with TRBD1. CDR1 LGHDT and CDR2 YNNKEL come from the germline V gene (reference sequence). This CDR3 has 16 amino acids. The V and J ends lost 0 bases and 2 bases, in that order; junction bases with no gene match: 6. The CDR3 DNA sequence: TGTGCCAGCAGCCAAGATTGGACAGGGACCCCCTACGAGCAGTACTTC. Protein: CASSQDWTGTPYEQYF.

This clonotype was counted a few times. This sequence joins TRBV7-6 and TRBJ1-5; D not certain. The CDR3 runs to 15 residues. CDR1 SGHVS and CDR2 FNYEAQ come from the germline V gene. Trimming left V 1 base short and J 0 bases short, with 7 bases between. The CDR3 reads CASSLVYGSNQPQHF. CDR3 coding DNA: TGTGCCAGCAGCTTAGTTTACGGTAGCAATCAGCCCCAGCATTTT. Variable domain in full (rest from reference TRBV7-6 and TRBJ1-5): GAGVSQSPRYKVTKRGQDVALRCDPISGHVSLYWYRQALGQGPEFLTYFNYEAQQDKSGLPNDRFSAERPEGSISTLTIQRTEQRDSAMYRCASSLVYGSNQPQHFGDGTRLSIL.

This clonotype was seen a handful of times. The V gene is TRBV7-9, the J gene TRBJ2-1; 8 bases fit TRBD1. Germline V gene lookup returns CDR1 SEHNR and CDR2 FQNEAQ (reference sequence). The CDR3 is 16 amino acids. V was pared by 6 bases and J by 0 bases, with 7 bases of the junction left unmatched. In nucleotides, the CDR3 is TGTGCCAGCAGTATCCAGGGGGCCCGCTCCTACAATGAGCAGTTCTTC. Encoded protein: CASSIQGARSYNEQFF. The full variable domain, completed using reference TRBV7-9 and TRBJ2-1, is DTGVSQNPRHKITKRGQNVTFRCDPISEHNRLYWYRQTLGQGPEFLTYFQNEAQLEKSRLLSDRFSAERPKGSFSTLEIQRTEQGDSAMYLCASSIQGARSYNEQFFGPGTRLTVL.

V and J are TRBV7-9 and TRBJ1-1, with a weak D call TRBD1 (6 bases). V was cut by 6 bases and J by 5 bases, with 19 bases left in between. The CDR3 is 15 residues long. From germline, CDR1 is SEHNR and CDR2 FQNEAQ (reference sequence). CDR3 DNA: TGTGCCAGCAGAACCCCAAGGGGGGTGTGGACTGAAGCTTTCTTT. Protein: CASRTPRGVWTEAFF.

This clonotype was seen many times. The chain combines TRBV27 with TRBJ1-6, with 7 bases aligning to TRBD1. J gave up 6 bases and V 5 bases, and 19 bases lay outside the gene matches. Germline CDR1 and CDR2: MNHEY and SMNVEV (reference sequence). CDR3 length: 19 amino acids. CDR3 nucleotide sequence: TGTGCCAGCAGTCGAAGCCGCGGGATCCAGGGGGGGGGTAATTCACCCCTCCACTTT. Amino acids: CASSRSRGIQGGGNSPLHF.

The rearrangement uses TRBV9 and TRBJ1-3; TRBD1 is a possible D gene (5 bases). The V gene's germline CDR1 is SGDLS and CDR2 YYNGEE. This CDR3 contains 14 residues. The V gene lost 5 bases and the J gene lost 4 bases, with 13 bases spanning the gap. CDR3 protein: CASRPPGEGNTIYF. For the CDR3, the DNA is TGTGCCAGCAGACCGCCGGGGGAAGGAAACACCATATATTTT.

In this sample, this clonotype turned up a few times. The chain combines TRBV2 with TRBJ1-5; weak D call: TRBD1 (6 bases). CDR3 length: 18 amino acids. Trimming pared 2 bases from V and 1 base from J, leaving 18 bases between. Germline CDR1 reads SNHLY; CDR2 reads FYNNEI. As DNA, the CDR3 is TGTGCCAGCAGTGAACGTGGACAGCAGATCCGAAGCAATCAGCCCCAGCATTTT. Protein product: CASSERGQQIRSNQPQHF.

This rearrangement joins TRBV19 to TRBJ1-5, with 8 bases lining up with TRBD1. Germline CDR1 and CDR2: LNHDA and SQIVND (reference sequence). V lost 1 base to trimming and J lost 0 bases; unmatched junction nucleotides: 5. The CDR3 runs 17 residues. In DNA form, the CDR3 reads TGTGCCAGTAGTATAGGCCGACAGGGGAGTAGCAATCAGCCCCAGCATTTT. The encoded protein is CASSIGRQGSSNQPQHF.

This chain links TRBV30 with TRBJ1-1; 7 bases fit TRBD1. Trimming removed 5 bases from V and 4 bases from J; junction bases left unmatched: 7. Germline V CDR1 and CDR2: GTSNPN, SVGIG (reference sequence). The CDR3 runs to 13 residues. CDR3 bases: TGTGCCTGGTGGGCGCAGGGGGGCACTGAAGCTTTCTTT. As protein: CAWWAQGGTEAFF.

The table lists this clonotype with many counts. The CDR3 sequence: CASSLPGTDNYGYTF. CDR3 sequence (DNA): TGTGCCAGCAGTTTGCCAGGGACAGATAACTATGGCTACACCTTC. The chain joins TRBV6-1 to TRBJ1-2, with 7 bases identical to TRBD1. CDR3 length equals 15 residues. Germline assignment: CDR1 MNHNS and CDR2 SASEGT. The ends lost 5 bases at V and 1 base at J; junction bases unmatched: 7.

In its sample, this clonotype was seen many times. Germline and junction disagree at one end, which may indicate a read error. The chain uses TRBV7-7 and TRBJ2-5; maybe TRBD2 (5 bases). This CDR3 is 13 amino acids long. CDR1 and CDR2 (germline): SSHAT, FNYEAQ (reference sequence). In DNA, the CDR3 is TGTGCTAGCAGCTTAGCGCCCCGGGAGACCCAGTACTTC. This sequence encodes CASSLAPRETQYF.

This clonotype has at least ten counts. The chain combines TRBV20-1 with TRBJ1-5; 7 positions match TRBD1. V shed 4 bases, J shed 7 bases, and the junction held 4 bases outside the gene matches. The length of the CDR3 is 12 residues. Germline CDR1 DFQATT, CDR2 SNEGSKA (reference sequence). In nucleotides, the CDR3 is TGCAGTGCTACGACAGGGCGGCAGCCCCAGCATTTT. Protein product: CSATTGRQPQHF.

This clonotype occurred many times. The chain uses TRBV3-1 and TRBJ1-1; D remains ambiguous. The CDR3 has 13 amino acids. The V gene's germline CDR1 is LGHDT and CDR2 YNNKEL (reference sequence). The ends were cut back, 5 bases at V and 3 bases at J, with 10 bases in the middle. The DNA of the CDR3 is TGTGCCAGCAGCTTCGGACCCTACACTGAAGCTTTCTTT. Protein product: CASSFGPYTEAFF.